The clone carrying this T cell receptor beta chain was counted only a few times. Antigen unknown. This CDR3 spans 17 amino acids. The germline V gene encodes CDR1 SGHNT and CDR2 YYREEE (reference sequence). V was clipped by 1 base and J by 1 base; unmatched bases: 5. This sample is part of a study of beta chain features in type 1 diabetes. Study-level points and caveats: The naive, central memory and Treg TCRB repertoires showed an apparent similarity that was greater among patients than among healthy donors.

There was one heparinised blood draw per donor, averaging roughly 110 mL. Sort purity for all populations was recorded as exceeding 98%. Expressed TCRB transcripts were sequenced after all isolated RNA was converted to cDNA. The read count averaged approximately 3.5 million across naive, central memory and regulatory T cell samples. Clones were sequenced by immunoSEQ multiplex PCR, and TCRdb holds only the in-frame ones, with some missing. This repertoire shows about 370,000 clones, over 13% found once; its top ten account for roughly 0.017%. The sequenced material came from naive CD4+ T cells from blood. This TCR was sampled from a woman younger than 35 in good health. This chain joins TRBV5-4 and TRBJ2-3; 11 nucleotides match TRBD1. The CDR3 loop reads CASSLRTGGAGTDTQYF. In DNA form, the CDR3 reads TGTGCCAGCAGCTTGCGGACAGGGGGCGCGGGCACAGATACGCAGTATTTT.